A selection of T cell receptor beta chains follows, all from one sample in a study of blood T cell repertoires in COVID-19. Produced via immunoSEQ multiplex PCR; TCRdb's table is partial and in-frame only. The table has 55,000 to 90,000 clones, about nine tenths seen once. The specimen was peripheral blood. The receptors here all came from an older woman with acute or convalescent COVID-19. Each CDR3 is given with its conserved first and last residue. D genes are given only for firm matches. Part of the rows lack a size; the others show once, few, many or a class for expanded clones.

V gene: TRBV28
D gene: .
CDR3 length: 17
clone size: .
J gene: TRBJ1-4
CDR3 protein: CASSFPRGVAINEKLFF
CDR3 DNA: TGTGCCAGCAGTTTTCCCCGTGGAGTAGCGATTAATGAAAAACTGTTTTTT

V gene: TRBV5-1
D gene: TRBD1
CDR3 length: 14
clone size: .
J gene: TRBJ1-1
CDR3 protein: CASSLGTGNTEAFF
CDR3 DNA: TGCGCCAGCAGCTTGGGGACAGGGAACACTGAAGCTTTCTTT

V gene: TRBV21-1
D gene: .
CDR3 length: 16
clone size: few
J gene: TRBJ1-1
CDR3 protein: CASSKGRGDMNTEAFF
CDR3 DNA: TGTGCCAGCAGCAAAGGAAGAGGAGATATGAACACTGAAGCTTTCTTT

V gene: TRBV30
D gene: .
CDR3 length: 14
clone size: .
J gene: TRBJ1-2
CDR3 protein: CAWVTPGLIYGYTF
CDR3 DNA: TGTGCCTGGGTAACCCCCGGTCTAATTTATGGCTACACCTTC

V gene: TRBV9
D gene: TRBD2
CDR3 length: 17
clone size: once
J gene: TRBJ2-3
CDR3 protein: CASSAGTSGVFTDTQYF
CDR3 DNA: TGTGCCAGCAGCGCCGGGACTAGCGGGGTATTCACAGATACGCAGTATTTT

V gene: TRBV15
D gene: .
CDR3 length: 16
clone size: .
J gene: TRBJ2-3
CDR3 protein: CATSRARGVVTDTQYF
CDR3 DNA: TGTGCCACCAGCAGAGCTCGCGGGGTTGTTACAGATACGCAGTATTTT

V gene: TRBV27
D gene: .
CDR3 length: 14
clone size: .
J gene: TRBJ1-3
CDR3 protein: CASSSYRAGNTIYF
CDR3 DNA: TGTGCCAGCAGTTCCTACAGGGCCGGAAACACCATATATTTT

V gene: TRBV7-9
D gene: TRBD2
CDR3 length: 14
clone size: .
J gene: TRBJ2-5
CDR3 protein: CASSSSGGPETQYF
CDR3 DNA: TGTGCCAGCAGCTCTAGCGGGGGGCCGGAGACCCAGTACTTC

V gene: TRBV24-1
D gene: TRBD2
CDR3 length: 18
clone size: .
J gene: TRBJ2-2
CDR3 protein: CATSVPSGGAGVTGELFF
CDR3 DNA: TGTGCCACCAGTGTCCCTAGCGGGGGGGCCGGAGTCACCGGGGAGCTGTTTTTT

V gene: TRBV19
D gene: .
CDR3 length: 15
clone size: .
J gene: TRBJ1-3
CDR3 protein: CASSNHGQTGNTIYF
CDR3 DNA: TGTGCCAGTAGTAACCACGGACAAACTGGAAACACCATATATTTT

V gene: TRBV5-4
D gene: .
CDR3 length: 15
clone size: .
J gene: TRBJ1-1
CDR3 protein: CASSLEGIRDTEAFF
CDR3 DNA: TGTGCCAGCAGCTTGGAAGGTATCCGGGATACTGAAGCTTTCTTT

V gene: TRBV11-2
D gene: TRBD2
CDR3 length: 16
clone size: .
J gene: TRBJ2-1
CDR3 protein: CASLGIAGAAYNEQFF
CDR3 DNA: TGTGCCAGCCTGGGAATAGCGGGGGCCGCCTACAATGAGCAGTTCTTC

V gene: TRBV9
D gene: TRBD1
CDR3 length: 15
clone size: .
J gene: TRBJ1-1
CDR3 protein: CASSPGQGMNTEAFF
CDR3 DNA: TGTGCCAGCAGCCCAGGACAGGGGATGAACACTGAAGCTTTCTTT

V gene: TRBV30
D gene: .
CDR3 length: 11
clone size: .
J gene: TRBJ1-1
CDR3 protein: CAGALNTEAFF
CDR3 DNA: TGTGCCGGGGCCTTGAACACTGAAGCTTTCTTT

V gene: TRBV5-5
D gene: TRBD2
CDR3 length: 15
clone size: few
J gene: TRBJ2-1
CDR3 protein: CASSFRGLGNNEQFF
CDR3 DNA: TGTGCCAGCAGCTTCCGAGGACTAGGGAACAATGAGCAGTTCTTC

V gene: TRBV7-9
D gene: TRBD2
CDR3 length: 14
clone size: .
J gene: TRBJ2-1
CDR3 protein: CASSVEVAGGKQFF
CDR3 DNA: TGTGCCAGCAGCGTGGAGGTAGCGGGGGGCAAGCAGTTCTTC

V gene: TRBV5-1
D gene: TRBD1
CDR3 length: 15
clone size: .
J gene: TRBJ1-4
CDR3 protein: CASSLAQGAGEKLFF
CDR3 DNA: TGCGCCAGCAGCTTGGCGCAGGGGGCCGGGGAAAAACTGTTTTTT

V gene: TRBV3-1/TRBV3-2
D gene: .
CDR3 length: 12
clone size: .
J gene: TRBJ2-5
CDR3 protein: CASSLLEETQYF
CDR3 DNA: TGTGCCAGCAGCTTGTTAGAAGAGACCCAGTACTTC

V gene: TRBV7-9
D gene: TRBD1
CDR3 length: 16
clone size: .
J gene: TRBJ2-2
CDR3 protein: CASSSKRTGAGGELFF
CDR3 DNA: TGTGCCAGCAGCAGCAAAAGGACAGGGGCTGGCGGGGAGCTGTTTTTT

V gene: TRBV28
D gene: .
CDR3 length: 13
clone size: .
J gene: TRBJ1-1
CDR3 protein: CASSGAPRTEAFF
CDR3 DNA: TGTGCCAGCAGCGGTGCCCCTCGGACTGAAGCTTTCTTT

V gene: TRBV5-1
D gene: .
CDR3 length: 17
clone size: once
J gene: TRBJ1-1
CDR3 protein: CASSTGQTSKWNAEAFF
CDR3 DNA: TGCGCCAGCAGCACAGGACAGACTTCAAAATGGAACGCTGAAGCTTTCTTT

V gene: TRBV12-3/TRBV12-4
D gene: .
CDR3 length: 11
clone size: .
J gene: TRBJ2-3
CDR3 protein: CASSFTDTQYF
CDR3 DNA: TGTGCCAGCAGTTTTACTGATACGCAGTATTTT

V gene: TRBV9
D gene: TRBD1
CDR3 length: 18
clone size: .
J gene: TRBJ1-1
CDR3 protein: CASSLFQGAQFMNTEAFF
CDR3 DNA: TGTGCCAGCAGCCTGTTTCAGGGGGCCCAGTTCATGAACACTGAAGCTTTCTTT

V gene: TRBV10-3
D gene: .
CDR3 length: 15
clone size: .
J gene: TRBJ2-3
CDR3 protein: CAISEVGPPADTQYF
CDR3 DNA: TGTGCCATCAGTGAGGTGGGGCCTCCGGCAGATACGCAGTATTTT

V gene: TRBV3-1/TRBV3-2
D gene: TRBD1
CDR3 length: 13
clone size: .
J gene: TRBJ2-3
CDR3 protein: CASSEYRQGKQYF
CDR3 DNA: TGTGCCAGCAGCGAGTACAGACAGGGGAAGCAGTATTTT

V gene: TRBV4-2
D gene: TRBD1
CDR3 length: 14
clone size: .
J gene: TRBJ2-5
CDR3 protein: CASSQVTGGETQYF
CDR3 DNA: TGTGCCAGCAGCCAAGTGACAGGGGGGGAGACCCAGTACTTC

V gene: TRBV6-5
D gene: TRBD1
CDR3 length: 14
clone size: .
J gene: TRBJ1-1
CDR3 protein: CASSKRDRGTEAFF
CDR3 DNA: TGTGCCAGCAGCAAACGGGACAGGGGCACTGAAGCTTTCTTT

V gene: TRBV19
D gene: .
CDR3 length: 15
clone size: .
J gene: TRBJ2-3
CDR3 protein: CASSIGAGGTDTQYF
CDR3 DNA: TGTGCCAGTAGTATAGGGGCAGGGGGCACAGATACGCAGTATTTT

V gene: TRBV9
D gene: .
CDR3 length: 14
clone size: .
J gene: TRBJ2-3
CDR3 protein: CASSAAGRTDTQYF
CDR3 DNA: TGTGCCAGCAGCGCAGCGGGCCGAACAGATACGCAGTATTTT

V gene: TRBV4-2
D gene: .
CDR3 length: 16
clone size: .
J gene: TRBJ2-2
CDR3 protein: CASSQEPAENTGELFF
CDR3 DNA: TGTGCCAGCAGCCAAGAGCCCGCAGAAAACACCGGGGAGCTGTTTTTT

V gene: TRBV19
D gene: TRBD2
CDR3 length: 14
clone size: .
J gene: TRBJ2-1
CDR3 protein: CASNPNLAGGEQFF
CDR3 DNA: TGTGCCAGCAATCCGAATTTAGCGGGGGGTGAGCAGTTCTTC

V gene: TRBV3-1/TRBV3-2
D gene: TRBD2
CDR3 length: 16
clone size: .
J gene: TRBJ2-7
CDR3 protein: CASSQEVGLAGDEQYF
CDR3 DNA: TGTGCCAGCAGCCAAGAGGTTGGACTAGCGGGGGACGAGCAGTACTTC

V gene: TRBV27
D gene: .
CDR3 length: 14
clone size: .
J gene: TRBJ2-3
CDR3 protein: CASSLRTSTDTQYF
CDR3 DNA: TGTGCCAGCAGTTTAAGGACTAGCACAGATACGCAGTATTTT

V gene: TRBV7-8
D gene: TRBD1
CDR3 length: 16
clone size: .
J gene: TRBJ1-1
CDR3 protein: CASSLGTGVTFTEAFF
CDR3 DNA: TGTGCCAGCAGCCTGGGGACAGGGGTGACCTTCACTGAAGCTTTCTTT

V gene: TRBV27
D gene: TRBD2
CDR3 length: 16
clone size: .
J gene: TRBJ2-2
CDR3 protein: CASSQTGRGGVGELFF
CDR3 DNA: TGTGCCAGCAGCCAGACTGGGCGGGGGGGCGTCGGGGAGCTGTTTTTT

V gene: TRBV19
D gene: .
CDR3 length: 14
clone size: .
J gene: TRBJ2-5
CDR3 protein: CASSSGGSQETQYF
CDR3 DNA: TGTGCCAGTAGTTCGGGTGGGTCACAAGAGACCCAGTACTTC

V gene: TRBV2
D gene: .
CDR3 length: 12
clone size: .
J gene: TRBJ1-2
CDR3 protein: CASRETPYGYTF
CDR3 DNA: TGTGCCAGCAGGGAGACCCCCTATGGCTACACCTTC

V gene: TRBV5-4
D gene: .
CDR3 length: 14
clone size: few
J gene: TRBJ2-2
CDR3 protein: CASSFGLHTGELFF
CDR3 DNA: TGTGCCAGCAGCTTTGGACTTCACACCGGGGAGCTGTTTTTT

V gene: TRBV5-1
D gene: .
CDR3 length: 13
clone size: .
J gene: TRBJ2-2
CDR3 protein: CASSLELSGELFF
CDR3 DNA: TGCGCCAGCAGCTTGGAACTCTCCGGGGAGCTGTTTTTT

V gene: TRBV2
D gene: .
CDR3 length: 13
clone size: once
J gene: TRBJ1-5
CDR3 protein: CASSVRVRQPQHF
CDR3 DNA: TGTGCCAGCAGTGTCCGGGTACGTCAGCCCCAGCATTTT

V gene: TRBV3-1/TRBV3-2
D gene: .
CDR3 length: 15
clone size: .
J gene: TRBJ1-2
CDR3 protein: CASSQDLGAQYGYTF
CDR3 DNA: TGTGCCAGCAGCCAAGATTTAGGGGCCCAATATGGCTACACCTTC

V gene: TRBV30
D gene: .
CDR3 length: 13
clone size: .
J gene: TRBJ1-6
CDR3 protein: CAWRGGNNSPLHF
CDR3 DNA: TGTGCCTGGAGGGGAGGCAATAATTCACCCCTCCACTTT

V gene: TRBV24-1
D gene: .
CDR3 length: 15
clone size: .
J gene: TRBJ2-1
CDR3 protein: CATSVGRSSYNEQFF
CDR3 DNA: TGTGCCACCAGTGTCGGCCGGAGCTCCTACAATGAGCAGTTCTTC

V gene: TRBV18
D gene: .
CDR3 length: 13
clone size: .
J gene: TRBJ2-1
CDR3 protein: CASSPSERGEQFF
CDR3 DNA: TGTGCCAGCTCACCATCAGAAAGAGGAGAGCAGTTCTTC

V gene: TRBV29-1
D gene: .
CDR3 length: 14
clone size: .
J gene: TRBJ2-1
CDR3 protein: CSVDSRGDYYEQFF
CDR3 DNA: TGCAGCGTTGATAGCAGGGGGGATTATTATGAGCAGTTCTTC

V gene: TRBV11-2
D gene: .
CDR3 length: 14
clone size: .
J gene: TRBJ2-2
CDR3 protein: CASSGTGSTGELFF
CDR3 DNA: TGTGCCAGCAGCGGAACAGGGTCCACCGGGGAGCTGTTTTTT

V gene: TRBV18
D gene: .
CDR3 length: 14
clone size: .
J gene: TRBJ1-2
CDR3 protein: CASSPPGRVYGYTF
CDR3 DNA: TGTGCCAGCTCACCACCGGGCAGGGTCTATGGCTACACCTTC

V gene: TRBV5-4
D gene: .
CDR3 length: 13
clone size: .
J gene: TRBJ1-4
CDR3 protein: CASSLDTSEKLFF
CDR3 DNA: TGTGCCAGCAGCTTGGATACATCGGAAAAACTGTTTTTT

V gene: TRBV6-4
D gene: TRBD2
CDR3 length: 14
clone size: .
J gene: TRBJ2-7
CDR3 protein: CASRGGHMSYEQYF
CDR3 DNA: TGTGCCAGCCGGGGGGGCCATATGTCCTACGAGCAGTACTTC

V gene: TRBV3-1/TRBV3-2
D gene: TRBD1
CDR3 length: 15
clone size: .
J gene: TRBJ1-2
CDR3 protein: CASSQVAGGVYGYTF
CDR3 DNA: TGTGCCAGCAGCCAAGTGGCAGGGGGCGTCTATGGCTACACCTTC

V gene: TRBV5-4
D gene: TRBD2
CDR3 length: 15
clone size: .
J gene: TRBJ2-2
CDR3 protein: CASSPGTSRTGELFF
CDR3 DNA: TGTGCCAGCAGCCCCGGGACTAGCCGGACCGGGGAGCTGTTTTTT

V gene: TRBV13
D gene: .
CDR3 length: 17
clone size: .
J gene: TRBJ1-6
CDR3 protein: CASSQDTRSSYNSPLHF
CDR3 DNA: TGTGCCAGCAGCCAGGACACGAGGAGCTCCTATAATTCACCCCTCCACTTT

V gene: TRBV12-5
D gene: TRBD1
CDR3 length: 18
clone size: once
J gene: TRBJ2-2
CDR3 protein: CASGLVVTGGSWTGELFF
CDR3 DNA: TGTGCTAGTGGTTTGGTCGTGACAGGGGGCTCATGGACCGGGGAGCTGTTTTTT

V gene: TRBV7-8
D gene: TRBD2
CDR3 length: 15
clone size: few
J gene: TRBJ2-7
CDR3 protein: CASSFLAEGSYEQYF
CDR3 DNA: TGTGCCAGCAGCTTTCTAGCGGAGGGCTCCTACGAGCAGTACTTC

V gene: TRBV6-5
D gene: TRBD1
CDR3 length: 14
clone size: .
J gene: TRBJ1-1
CDR3 protein: CASRGGAGGTEAFF
CDR3 DNA: TGTGCCAGCAGAGGGGGCGCGGGGGGCACTGAAGCTTTCTTT

V gene: TRBV6-4
D gene: .
CDR3 length: 14
clone size: .
J gene: TRBJ2-1
CDR3 protein: CASSDGGSYNEQFF
CDR3 DNA: TGTGCCAGCAGTGATGGGGGGTCCTACAATGAGCAGTTCTTC

V gene: TRBV5-1
D gene: TRBD2
CDR3 length: 16
clone size: .
J gene: TRBJ2-5
CDR3 protein: CASSLDGGGALVTQYF
CDR3 DNA: TGCGCCAGCAGCTTGGACGGCGGGGGGGCTTTGGTCACCCAGTACTTC

V gene: TRBV20-1
D gene: .
CDR3 length: 14
clone size: .
J gene: TRBJ2-3
CDR3 protein: CSARGELGTDTQYF
CDR3 DNA: TGCAGTGCTCGTGGGGAGTTGGGCACAGATACGCAGTATTTT

V gene: TRBV11-2
D gene: TRBD1
CDR3 length: 16
clone size: .
J gene: TRBJ2-7
CDR3 protein: CASSFRDRPLSYEQYF
CDR3 DNA: TGTGCCAGCAGCTTCCGGGACAGGCCCCTCTCCTACGAGCAGTACTTC